This is a list of T cell receptor beta chains from one sample in a study of tumor-infiltrating lymphocytes in primary liver carcinoma. TCRdb processed the multiplex PCR reads anew with MiXCR; each CDR3 protein has one entry. The profile shows about 120,000 distinct CDR3 sequences, 65% to 75% of them singletons. Sequencing was carried out using tumor-adjacent normal liver tissue. These receptors all come from a woman aged 60 to 75 with primary liver carcinoma and hepatitis B virus infection. Each CDR3 is given with its conserved first and last residue. Each record gives: V gene, D gene, clone size, J gene, CDR3 DNA, CDR3 protein. A D gene is named only where the DNA matches it firmly. Not all rows give a size; the values are once, few, many and, for expanded clones, a class.

V gene: TRBV11-3
D gene: TRBD2
clone size: -
J gene: TRBJ2-1
CDR3 DNA: TGTGCCAGCAGCCAGACTAGCAGAGTCTACAACGAGCAGTTCTTC
CDR3 protein: CASSQTSRVYNEQFF

V gene: TRBV11-2
D gene: -
clone size: -
J gene: TRBJ1-5
CDR3 DNA: TGTGCCATCAGCTTGACTGGGGGTGGAGGGCAGCCCCAACATTTT
CDR3 protein: CAISLTGGGGQPQHF

V gene: TRBV7-8
D gene: -
clone size: many
J gene: TRBJ2-7
CDR3 DNA: TGTGCCAGCAGCTTAGTCGGAGGGGACGAGCAGTACTTC
CDR3 protein: CASSLVGGDEQYF

V gene: TRBV6-5
D gene: TRBD2
clone size: -
J gene: TRBJ2-5
CDR3 DNA: TGTGCCAGCAGTTTGCTAGCGGGAGGTTGGGAGACCCAGTACTTT
CDR3 protein: CASSLLAGGWETQYF

V gene: TRBV11-1
D gene: -
clone size: -
J gene: TRBJ2-7
CDR3 DNA: TGTGCCAGCAGCTATTTATCCATCGCTTCCTACGAGCGGTACTTC
CDR3 protein: CASSYLSIASYERYF

V gene: TRBV13
D gene: TRBD1
clone size: many
J gene: TRBJ2-1
CDR3 DNA: TGTGCCAGCAGCTTACCCGGGACAGGGGTTTACAATGAGCAGTTCTTC
CDR3 protein: CASSLPGTGVYNEQFF

V gene: TRBV12-3/TRBV12-4
D gene: TRBD2
clone size: -
J gene: TRBJ2-1
CDR3 DNA: TGTGCCAGCACTTTAGGGCTAGCGGGACTCAATGAGGAGTTCTTC
CDR3 protein: CASTLGLAGLNEEFF

V gene: TRBV4-1
D gene: -
clone size: -
J gene: TRBJ1-1
CDR3 DNA: TGCGCCAACAGTCAAGATAGGGGCAGTGGGGGCACTGAAGCTTTCTTT
CDR3 protein: CANSQDRGSGGTEAFF

V gene: TRBV12-3/TRBV12-4
D gene: -
clone size: -
J gene: TRBJ1-6
CDR3 DNA: TGTGCCAGCAGTTTAGCCGCCAGTGCGACCAATTCACCCCTCCACTTT
CDR3 protein: CASSLAASATNSPLHF

V gene: TRBV5-1
D gene: TRBD1
clone size: many
J gene: TRBJ2-1
CDR3 DNA: TGCGCCAGCAGCTGGACAGGCTACAATGAGCAGTTCTTC
CDR3 protein: CASSWTGYNEQFF

V gene: TRBV19
D gene: -
clone size: -
J gene: TRBJ2-1
CDR3 DNA: TGTGCCAGGAACAGGGGGGGTGACCAGTTCTTC
CDR3 protein: CARNRGGDQFF

V gene: TRBV29-1
D gene: TRBD2
clone size: few
J gene: TRBJ2-3
CDR3 DNA: TGCAGCGTTACCGGGACTAGCGATACAGAAACGCAGTATTTT
CDR3 protein: CSVTGTSDTETQYF

V gene: TRBV12-3/TRBV12-4
D gene: TRBD1
clone size: -
J gene: TRBJ1-1
CDR3 DNA: TGTGCCAGCAGTTTACGTACAGGGGTTAGTACTGAAGCTATCTTT
CDR3 protein: CASSLRTGVSTEAIF

V gene: TRBV6-5
D gene: -
clone size: once
J gene: TRBJ2-5
CDR3 DNA: TGTGCCAGCAGTAACTCCTCTAGTTGGGAGATCCAGTACTTC
CDR3 protein: CASSNSSSWEIQYF

V gene: TRBV5-6
D gene: -
clone size: -
J gene: TRBJ1-6
CDR3 DNA: TGTACTAGCAGCGCGTACAATTCACCCCTCCACTTT
CDR3 protein: CTSSAYNSPLHF

V gene: TRBV6-6
D gene: TRBD2
clone size: many
J gene: TRBJ2-2
CDR3 DNA: TGTGCCAGCAGTCCATCACCCTTCGTCCCGGGACTAGCGGGAGGGCCGGTCACCGGGGAGCTGTTTTTT
CDR3 protein: CASSPSPFVPGLAGGPVTGELFF

V gene: TRBV11-1
D gene: -
clone size: medium-sized
J gene: TRBJ1-1
CDR3 DNA: TGTGCCAGCAGCTTCGGCAGGGGAGGAACTGAAGCTTTCTTT
CDR3 protein: CASSFGRGGTEAFF

V gene: TRBV4-1
D gene: -
clone size: -
J gene: TRBJ1-4
CDR3 DNA: TGCGCCAGCAGCGAAAGCGACGGGCTTAGGAAACTGTCTTTT
CDR3 protein: CASSESDGLRKLSF

V gene: TRBV6-2/TRBV6-3
D gene: -
clone size: -
J gene: TRBJ1-1
CDR3 DNA: TGTGCCAGCAGTCGGGGTACTGAAGCTGTCTTT
CDR3 protein: CASSRGTEAVF

V gene: TRBV11-2
D gene: -
clone size: -
J gene: TRBJ2-1
CDR3 DNA: TGTGCCAGCAGCCGATTAGTGTCGGGATACAAAGAGCAGTTCTTC
CDR3 protein: CASSRLVSGYKEQFF

V gene: TRBV11-2
D gene: -
clone size: -
J gene: TRBJ2-3
CDR3 DNA: TGTGCTAGCAGCTTACTGTTGCAGGGAGATATGCAGTATTTT
CDR3 protein: CASSLLLQGDMQYF

V gene: TRBV4-2
D gene: -
clone size: -
J gene: TRBJ1-3
CDR3 DNA: TGTGCCGGCAGCCATGAAGGGGATACCTCTGGAAACACCATATATTTT
CDR3 protein: CAGSHEGDTSGNTIYF

V gene: TRBV6-6
D gene: TRBD2
clone size: -
J gene: TRBJ2-2
CDR3 DNA: TGTGTCAGCAGTCGGATGGGACCAGCGGGAGGACAGAACACCGGGGAGCTGTTTTTT
CDR3 protein: CVSSRMGPAGGQNTGELFF

V gene: TRBV6-5
D gene: -
clone size: -
J gene: TRBJ2-1
CDR3 DNA: TGTGCCGGCAGTTACGATCGGGCTGGCGAGCAGTTCTTC
CDR3 protein: CAGSYDRAGEQFF

V gene: TRBV12-3/TRBV12-4
D gene: -
clone size: few
J gene: TRBJ1-6
CDR3 DNA: TGTGCCAGCAGTTTTGGGAGGGCTCCCCTCCACTTT
CDR3 protein: CASSFGRAPLHF

V gene: TRBV28
D gene: -
clone size: -
J gene: TRBJ2-7
CDR3 DNA: TGTGCCAGCACCTCATTAGCCCACTACGAGCAGTACTTC
CDR3 protein: CASTSLAHYEQYF

V gene: TRBV6-6
D gene: -
clone size: once
J gene: TRBJ2-7
CDR3 DNA: TGTGCCTGCAGTTATGGCGGTTCGGTCCACGAGCGGTACTTC
CDR3 protein: CACSYGGSVHERYF

V gene: TRBV5-6
D gene: -
clone size: -
J gene: TRBJ2-1
CDR3 DNA: TGTGCCAGCAGCTTGGCGGATGAGAAGTTCTTC
CDR3 protein: CASSLADEKFF

V gene: TRBV5-1
D gene: -
clone size: -
J gene: TRBJ2-5
CDR3 DNA: TGCGCCAGCAGCTTGACTATACAGGGAGAGACCCAGTACTTC
CDR3 protein: CASSLTIQGETQYF

V gene: TRBV29-1
D gene: -
clone size: -
J gene: TRBJ2-1
CDR3 DNA: TGCAGCGTTGATGGAGAGGGGACCTCCTACGATGAGCAGTTCTTC
CDR3 protein: CSVDGEGTSYDEQFF

V gene: TRBV7-9
D gene: -
clone size: many
J gene: TRBJ2-1
CDR3 DNA: TGTGCCAGCAGAAGGTACACTGAGCAGTTCTTC
CDR3 protein: CASRRYTEQFF

V gene: TRBV19
D gene: -
clone size: -
J gene: TRBJ1-6
CDR3 DNA: TGTGCCAGTAGGGACAAAGAGCGTTCACCCCTCCACTTT
CDR3 protein: CASRDKERSPLHF

V gene: TRBV11-2
D gene: -
clone size: -
J gene: TRBJ2-5
CDR3 DNA: TGTGCCAGCAGCCAGGTCGCGACTATCGGGTCCGGTACCCAGTACTTC
CDR3 protein: CASSQVATIGSGTQYF

V gene: TRBV30
D gene: TRBD2
clone size: -
J gene: TRBJ2-2
CDR3 DNA: TGTGCCTGGTGTCGTCCCGAGGCTAGCGGGGTCACCGGGGAGCTGTTTTTT
CDR3 protein: CAWCRPEASGVTGELFF

V gene: TRBV6-2/TRBV6-3
D gene: -
clone size: -
J gene: TRBJ1-2
CDR3 DNA: TGTGCCAGCAGTTCTGGAGGCCAACCTATTGGATACACCTTC
CDR3 protein: CASSSGGQPIGYTF

V gene: TRBV2
D gene: -
clone size: -
J gene: TRBJ1-5
CDR3 DNA: TGTGCCAGCAGTGACCTTACTGTAGCAATCAAGCCCCACCATTTT
CDR3 protein: CASSDLTVAIKPHHF

V gene: TRBV2
D gene: -
clone size: -
J gene: TRBJ2-1
CDR3 DNA: TGTGCCAGCAGGGTGTCTATATCCTACAATGAGCAGTTCTTC
CDR3 protein: CASRVSISYNEQFF

V gene: TRBV11-2
D gene: -
clone size: -
J gene: TRBJ1-2
CDR3 DNA: TGTGCCAGAGGCTTAGAGCCTACTAACTATGGCTACGCCTTC
CDR3 protein: CARGLEPTNYGYAF

V gene: TRBV5-4
D gene: -
clone size: -
J gene: TRBJ2-3
CDR3 DNA: TGTGCCAACAGTTTGCTACAAACAGGTACATCGCAGTATTTT
CDR3 protein: CANSLLQTGTSQYF

V gene: TRBV18
D gene: TRBD2
clone size: few
J gene: TRBJ2-4
CDR3 DNA: TGTGCCAGCTCACCCCAGCGGGAGGGACACATTCAGTACTTC
CDR3 protein: CASSPQREGHIQYF

V gene: TRBV7-7
D gene: TRBD1
clone size: few
J gene: TRBJ2-7
CDR3 DNA: TGTGCTAGCGCTCCTCCCGGGACAGAAGCCTACGAGCAGTACTTC
CDR3 protein: CASAPPGTEAYEQYF

V gene: TRBV28
D gene: TRBD2
clone size: many
J gene: TRBJ2-7
CDR3 DNA: TGTGCCAGCAGTCCCTCCCCCGGGGGGGGGTTTGAGCAGTACTTC
CDR3 protein: CASSPSPGGGFEQYF

V gene: TRBV28
D gene: -
clone size: few
J gene: TRBJ2-5
CDR3 DNA: TGTGCCAGCAGCCCACCCGGGACCTATGGGGCAGAGACCCAGTACTTC
CDR3 protein: CASSPPGTYGAETQYF

V gene: TRBV5-1
D gene: -
clone size: many
J gene: TRBJ1-2
CDR3 DNA: TGCGCCAGCAGCCCGGACGGTAACTATGGCTACACCTTC
CDR3 protein: CASSPDGNYGYTF

V gene: TRBV11-3
D gene: -
clone size: -
J gene: TRBJ2-3
CDR3 DNA: TGTGTCAGCAGCTTCAGGTCTAGCACAGATACCCAGTATTTT
CDR3 protein: CVSSFRSSTDTQYF

V gene: TRBV6-9
D gene: -
clone size: few
J gene: TRBJ2-3
CDR3 DNA: TGTGCCAGCAGGTACCTCCGGGGCTCCCATACAGATACGCAGTATTTT
CDR3 protein: CASRYLRGSHTDTQYF

V gene: TRBV12-3/TRBV12-4
D gene: -
clone size: -
J gene: TRBJ1-4
CDR3 DNA: TGTGCCAGCAGTTTAGCCTGGGCTGCAAATGAAAAACTGTCTTTT
CDR3 protein: CASSLAWAANEKLSF

V gene: TRBV11-3
D gene: TRBD1
clone size: -
J gene: TRBJ1-1
CDR3 DNA: TGTGCCAGCAACCCTAACGACAGGGGGCAGATTGAAGCTTTCTTT
CDR3 protein: CASNPNDRGQIEAFF

V gene: TRBV12-3/TRBV12-4
D gene: -
clone size: once
J gene: TRBJ2-7
CDR3 DNA: TGTACCAGCAGCCGTACTAGTGGGATTGGCGAGCAGTACTTC
CDR3 protein: CTSSRTSGIGEQYF

V gene: TRBV29-1
D gene: -
clone size: -
J gene: TRBJ1-1
CDR3 DNA: TGCAGCTTCAGCCGGGACGTTGAAGCTATCTTT
CDR3 protein: CSFSRDVEAIF

V gene: TRBV6-1
D gene: -
clone size: -
J gene: TRBJ2-1
CDR3 DNA: TGTGCCAGCAGTGGTAGAAGCGAGAACAATGAACAGTTCTTC
CDR3 protein: CASSGRSENNEQFF